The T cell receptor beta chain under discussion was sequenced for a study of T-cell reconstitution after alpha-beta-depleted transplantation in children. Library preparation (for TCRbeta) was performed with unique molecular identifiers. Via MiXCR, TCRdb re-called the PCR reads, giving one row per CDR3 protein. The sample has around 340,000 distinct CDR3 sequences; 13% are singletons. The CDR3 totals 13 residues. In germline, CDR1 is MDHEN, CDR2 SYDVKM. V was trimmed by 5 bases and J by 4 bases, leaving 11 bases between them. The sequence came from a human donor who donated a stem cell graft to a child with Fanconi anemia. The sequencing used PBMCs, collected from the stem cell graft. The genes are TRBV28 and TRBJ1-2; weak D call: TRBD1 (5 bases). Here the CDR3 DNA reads TGTGCCAGCAGTCGACAGAGCATCTATGGCTACACCTTC. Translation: CASSRQSIYGYTF.